Listed here are 31 T cell receptor beta chains from one sample, sequenced in a study of human T cells and chemical hapten exposure. TCRdb analysed the 5' RACE reads with MiXCR anew, one entry per CDR3 protein. This table has around 82,000 distinct CDR3 sequences, under 10% appearing once. Total RNA was extracted from unfractionated whole blood. These receptors all stem from a male donor in good health.

The chain joins TRBV14 to TRBJ1-3, with D unclear. Germline V CDR1 and CDR2: SGHDN, FVKESK. The CDR3 covers 14 residues. V lost 3 bases, J lost 7 bases, and 13 bases lay in between. CDR3: CASSHGGLSNTIYF. The CDR3 DNA reads TGTGCCAGCAGCCATGGCGGGCTTAGCAACACCATATATTTT. Full variable domain (outside the CDR3, taken from reference TRBV14 and TRBJ1-3): EAGVTQFPSHSVIEKGQTVTLRCDPISGHDNLYWYRRVMGKEIKFLLHFVKESKQDESGMPNNRFLAERTGGTYSTLKVQPAELEDSGVYFCASSHGGLSNTIYFGEGSWLTVV.

This clonotype was seen only a few times. The rearrangement joins TRBV2 to TRBJ1-2; no definite D call. Germline values: CDR1 SNHLY, CDR2 FYNNEI. V gave up 6 bases and J gave up 3 bases, with 11 bases separating them. The CDR3 totals 13 residues. The CDR3 DNA follows: TGTGCCAGCAGCCCAGGAGTAGACTATGGCTACACCTTC. Translating it yields CASSPGVDYGYTF.

V and J are TRBV21-1 and TRBJ2-3; whether TRBD1, the table's D call, matches the DNA was not checked. TRBV21-1 is classified as a pseudogene. The CDR3 has 13 residues. CDR3 residues: CASVGQSTDTQYF. The DNA for the CDR3 is TGTGCCAGCGTCGGACAGAGCACAGATACGCAGTATTTT.

The chain carries TRBV11-2 and TRBJ2-5; possible D gene TRBD1, 6 bases. This CDR3 region has 14 residues. With 0 bases removed from V and 4 bases from J, the gap between germline ends came to 9 bases. CDR1 SGHAT and CDR2 FQNNGV come from the germline V gene. DNA for the CDR3: TGTGCCAGCAGCTTAGAACAGGGTCGAGAGACCCAGTACTTC. Translating gives CASSLEQGRETQYF.

The table lists this clonotype with a few counts. The chain couples TRBV29-1 to TRBJ1-1; D ambiguous. Deletions cut 6 bases from V and 0 bases from J, with 14 bases between. This CDR3 region has 14 residues. Germline V gives CDR1 SQVTM, CDR2 ANQGSEA. The CDR3 protein is CSVADLLMNTEAFF. The CDR3, as DNA: TGCAGCGTGGCGGACCTATTAATGAACACTGAAGCTTTCTTT.

The chain uses TRBV6-5 and TRBJ2-1; 10 nucleotides agree with TRBD1. Germline V gives CDR1 MNHEY, CDR2 SVGAGI. The CDR3 has 16 residues. Trimming took 2 bases from V and 5 from J; bases not matched to a gene: 6. DNA of the CDR3: TGTGCCAGCAGTTACCCTCCGGGACAGGGGAACAATGAGCAGTTCTTC. The encoded protein is CASSYPPGQGNNEQFF.

In this sample, this clonotype turned up many times. V and J are TRBV20-1 and TRBJ1-3; the match to TRBD1 covers 9 bases. The CDR3 totals 14 residues. Germline V gene sequence: CDR1 DFQATT, CDR2 SNEGSKA (reference sequence). V lost 5 bases and J lost 4; bases outside the gene matches: 6. The CDR3 here is CSARGDRDGNTIYF. Here the CDR3 DNA reads TGCAGTGCTCGAGGGGACAGGGACGGAAACACCATATATTTT.

The V and J genes are TRBV6-6 and TRBJ1-1, with a weak D call TRBD1 (5 bases). The CDR3 extends over 12 amino acids. V lost 8 bases and J lost 8, with 15 bases in between. The germline V gene encodes CDR1 MNHNY and CDR2 SVGAGI (reference sequence). The CDR3 reads CASLTGRGEAFF. CDR3 coding DNA: TGTGCCAGCCTCACGGGACGGGGGGAAGCTTTCTTT.

This clonotype has more than one count but fewer than ten. The V call is TRBV7-2, the J call TRBJ2-7; D is tentatively TRBD1 or TRBD2 (6 bases each). Looked up from germline, CDR1 is SGHTA and CDR2 is FQGNSA. V was shortened by 1 base and J by 6 bases, with 16 bases between the two germline ends. The CDR3 is 15 amino acids. Here the CDR3 reads CASSLGGGGPREQYF. CDR3 nucleotide sequence: TGTGCCAGCAGCTTAGGAGGGGGAGGTCCTCGCGAGCAGTACTTC. Full variable domain (missing parts from reference TRBV7-2 and TRBJ2-7): GAGVSQSPSNKVTEKGKDVELRCDPISGHTALYWYRQSLGQGLEFLIYFQGNSAPDKSGLPSDRFSAERTGGSVSTLTIQRTQQEDSAVYLCASSLGGGGPREQYFGPGTRLTVT.

CDR3 protein: CASGTSRGIDTQYF. The CDR3 DNA is TGTGCCAGCGGGACTAGCCGAGGAATAGATACGCAGTATTTT. The chain combines TRBV27 with TRBJ2-3; 9 bases map to TRBD2. CDR3 size: 14 residues. Germline V gene lookup returns CDR1 MNHEY and CDR2 SMNVEV (reference sequence). V shed 8 bases and J 5 bases; nucleotides not matched to a gene: 8.

In its sample, this clonotype was seen a few times. V usage is TRBV6-2 or TRBV6-3 and J usage is TRBJ1-2, with 9 bases lining up with TRBD1. CDR1 MNHEY and CDR2 SVGEGT come from the germline V gene. Losses at the gene ends were 7 bases for V and 3 bases for J; bases not matched to a gene: 9. The CDR3 totals 15 residues. This CDR3 reads CASNLHRGQDYGYTF. The CDR3 DNA reads TGTGCCAGCAATCTCCACAGGGGGCAAGACTATGGCTACACCTTC.

The J gene is TRBJ1-1, the V gene TRBV7-2; D is unresolved. V was shortened by 2 bases and J by 3 bases, with 13 bases between the two germline ends. The CDR3 is 15 residues long. Germline V gene sequence: CDR1 SGHTA, CDR2 FQGNSA. The CDR3 DNA follows: TGTGCCAGCAGCTTACGACCCTCCATGGACACTGAAGCTTTCTTT. This translates into CASSLRPSMDTEAFF.

The table lists this clonotype with a few counts. J is TRBJ1-2 and V is TRBV27; D not resolved. The CDR3 sequence is 15 residues long. Germline V gene sequence: CDR1 MNHEY, CDR2 SMNVEV (reference sequence). Trimming cost V 0 bases and J 0 bases, with 8 bases left between them. The CDR3 region is CASSLSGRANYGYTF. DNA for the CDR3: TGTGCCAGCAGTTTATCAGGACGGGCTAACTATGGCTACACCTTC.

The chain joins TRBV2 to TRBJ2-1; D may be TRBD2 (5 bases). CDR3 length equals 13 residues. V was pared by 4 bases and J by 3 bases, with 7 bases between. CDR1 is SNHLY and CDR2 is FYNNEI in the germline V gene. CDR3 protein: CASSGTFYNEQFF. As DNA, the CDR3 is TGTGCCAGCAGTGGGACTTTCTACAATGAGCAGTTCTTC.

This chain connects TRBV12-3 or TRBV12-4 to TRBJ2-1, with TRBD1 matching over 12 bases. CDR3 length equals 16 residues. The junction had 11 bases not matched to a gene; V was cut back by 8 bases and J by 6 bases. CDR3 nucleotides: TGTGCCAGCGATAGGGGGGGACAGGGGGCGGGCAATGAGCAGTTCTTC. It translates to CASDRGGQGAGNEQFF.

This clonotype was counted a few times. The chain recombines TRBV12-3 or TRBV12-4 with TRBJ2-3; D may be TRBD2 (6 bases). The V end was cut by 7 bases, the J end by 9 bases, with 17 bases between. The CDR3 is made up of 13 amino acids. The CDR3 nucleotides read TGTGCCAGCACCCTACGGGACGGGGGAACGCAGTATTTT. As protein: CASTLRDGGTQYF.

This clonotype was seen repeatedly, ten times or more. This chain connects TRBV20-1 to TRBJ1-1, with no clear D. This CDR3 is 14 amino acids long. CDR1 and CDR2 from the germline V gene are DFQATT and SNEGSKA (reference sequence). The V end lost 3 bases, the J end lost 0 bases, and 11 bases lay between the germline ends. The CDR3 protein is CSASVGGMNTEAFF. The CDR3 DNA reads TGCAGTGCTAGTGTGGGCGGGATGAACACTGAAGCTTTCTTT.

The rearrangement links TRBV11-2 to TRBJ2-7, with 12 nucleotides matching TRBD2. The CDR3 is 15 residues long. The ends lost 6 bases at V and 2 bases at J; junction bases unmatched: 5. The V gene's germline CDR1 is SGHAT and CDR2 FQNNGV. CDR3 DNA: TGTGCCAGCAGACCGACTAGCGGGGGTGCCTACGAGCAGTACTTC. This translates into CASRPTSGGAYEQYF.

There are a few counts of this clonotype. V usage is TRBV5-1 and J usage is TRBJ2-7; 8 bases align to TRBD2. Germline CDR1 SGHRS, CDR2 YFSETQ. V was clipped by 4 bases and J by 11 bases; unmatched bases: 11. This CDR3 is built from 13 residues. The CDR3 DNA reads TGCGCCAGCAGCGTTGGGTCGGGACTAGGAAAGTACTTC. It codes for CASSVGSGLGKYF.

The CDR3 is CASSLVEGELFF. CDR3 nucleotide sequence: TGTGCCAGCAGCCTCGTGGAAGGGGAGCTGTTTTTT. The V gene is TRBV3-1, the J gene TRBJ2-2; D unclear. The CDR3 length is 12 residues. V lost 4 bases and J 8 bases, leaving 8 bases between the germline ends. Germline lookup yields CDR1 LGHDT and CDR2 YNNKEL (reference sequence).

The sample holds many counts of this clonotype. The V call is TRBV20-1, the J call TRBJ1-5, with D tentatively TRBD1 (6 bases). V lost 5 bases to trimming and J lost 2 bases, with 19 bases between them. Germline V gene data show CDR1 as DFQATT and CDR2 as SNEGSKA (reference sequence). The CDR3 covers 16 residues. Here the CDR3 DNA reads TGCAGTGCTGACCGTGGGGGGCATGAAGGCAATCAGCCCCAGCATTTT. Amino acids: CSADRGGHEGNQPQHF.

This clonotype was observed many times. V is TRBV7-9 and J is TRBJ2-7; 8 positions agree with TRBD2. CDR1 is SEHNR, CDR2 FQNEAQ, per germline (reference sequence). V dropped 5 bases and J dropped 6; count of bases not matched to a gene: 6. The CDR3 contains 13 residues. CDR3 residues: CASSQGLVVEQYF. In nucleotides, the CDR3 is TGTGCCAGCAGCCAGGGACTAGTAGTCGAGCAGTACTTC.

This clonotype was found a few times. This chain links TRBV5-1 with TRBJ1-2, with D maybe TRBD1 (5 bases). V was shortened by 4 bases and J by 4 bases, with 11 bases between the two germline ends. The CDR3 runs to 13 residues. From germline, CDR1 is SGHRS and CDR2 YFSETQ. CDR3 coding DNA: TGCGCCAGCAGCCCGGATGGGGGCTATGGCTACACCTTC. Its translation: CASSPDGGYGYTF.

This chain links TRBV6-6 with TRBJ2-7; 11 bases are shared with TRBD2. The trim removed 4 bases at V and 3 bases at J, leaving 5 bases unmatched. This CDR3 region has 15 residues. CDR1 is MNHNY, CDR2 SVGAGI, per germline (reference sequence). DNA for the CDR3: TGTGCCAGCAGTTCCCCTACTAGCGGGAGCTACGAGCAGTACTTC. Its protein product is CASSSPTSGSYEQYF.

The chain joins TRBV11-3 to TRBJ2-7; no definite D call. The CDR3 spans 13 residues. CDR1 is SGHNT and CDR2 is YENEEA in the germline V gene. Trimming left V 4 bases short and J 3 bases short, with 10 bases between. CDR3 amino acids: CASSWSAGYEQYF. The CDR3 nucleotides read TGTGCCAGCAGCTGGTCCGCTGGCTACGAGCAGTACTTC.

This chain uses TRBV29-1 with TRBJ2-7; weak D call: TRBD2 (6 bases). The CDR3 runs to 16 residues. V lost 4 bases and J 4 bases, leaving 23 bases between the germline ends. Germline loops: CDR1 SQVTM, CDR2 ANQGSEA. As DNA, the CDR3 is TGCAGCGTTGCCGGGGGAGCCACCCGCCACCCTTACGAGCAGTACTTC. Amino acids: CSVAGGATRHPYEQYF.

This clonotype was seen ten or more times. The chain links TRBV20-1 to TRBJ1-2; D not resolved. From germline, CDR1 is DFQATT and CDR2 SNEGSKA (reference sequence). The CDR3 loop spans 13 amino acids. V was pared by 1 base and J by 10 bases, with 16 bases between. The CDR3: CSARGSLAPDYTF. The DNA of the CDR3 is TGCAGTGCTAGAGGGAGCTTAGCTCCGGACTACACCTTC.

The V gene is TRBV10-2, the J gene TRBJ1-2; weak D call: TRBD1 (6 bases). With 2 bases removed from V and 6 bases from J, the gap between germline ends came to 13 bases. The CDR3 is 14 residues long. Germline V gives CDR1 WSHSY, CDR2 SAAADI. The CDR3, as DNA: TGCGCCAGCAGTGAGGGGGACACCTGGAATGGCTACACCTTC. Protein product: CASSEGDTWNGYTF.

The chain is built from TRBV10-3 and TRBJ2-1; 10 bases agree with TRBD2. CDR1 and CDR2 (germline): ENHRY, SYGVKD. The CDR3 length is 15 residues. After removal of 2 bases from V and 4 bases from J, the junction contained 2 bases not matched to a gene. Here the CDR3 reads CAISETSGDYNEQFF. In DNA, the CDR3 is TGTGCCATCAGTGAGACTAGCGGGGATTACAATGAGCAGTTCTTC.

This clonotype occurred a few times. V and J are TRBV5-1 and TRBJ2-1; 8 bases are a match to TRBD1. J gave up 6 bases and V 1 base, and 6 bases lay outside the gene matches. The CDR3 has 15 amino acids. CDR1 SGHRS and CDR2 YFSETQ come from the germline V gene. CDR3 sequence (DNA): TGCGCCAGCAGCTTGTATCGGGACAGGACCAATGAGCAGTTCTTC. It yields the protein CASSLYRDRTNEQFF.

This clonotype was seen a few times. This sequence joins TRBV3-1 and TRBJ2-7; D is possibly TRBD2 (5 bases). Trimming stripped 2 bases from V and 4 bases from J, with 21 bases between. Germline loops: CDR1 LGHDT, CDR2 YNNKEL (reference sequence). The CDR3 runs 17 residues. CDR3: CASSQRNEGSHRYEQYF. The CDR3 coding sequence is TGTGCCAGCAGCCAACGGAACGAGGGTTCGCATAGGTACGAGCAGTACTTC.